This T cell receptor (beta chain) was recovered during a study of control samples from healthy donors and cancer patients. The CDR3 loop spans 13 amino acids. Germline assignment: CDR1 SGHTA and CDR2 FQGNSA. V was trimmed by 1 base and J by 11 bases, leaving 14 bases between them. Some clones are missing from TCRdb's copy, which holds only in-frame ones; the method was immunoSEQ multiplex PCR. The table has 70,000 to 95,000 clones, 93% seen once. The sequenced material came from PBMCs. This chain links TRBV7-2 with TRBJ1-1; possible D gene TRBD1, 6 bases. This TCR was sampled from a woman aged 35 to 49 with lung cancer. In nucleotides, the CDR3 is TGTGCCAGCAGCTTAGACAGGGCCGGCGGGGCTTTCTTT. Protein product: CASSLDRAGGAFF.